What follows are 9 T cell receptor beta chains derived from one specimen sequenced in a study of T cell repertoires in cytomegalovirus infection. TCRdb processed the reads anew with MiXCR; each CDR3 protein has one entry. This sample has around 240,000 distinct CDR3 sequences, with roughly 20% found just once. Material for sequencing was CD8+ T cells from PBMCs. Receptor source: a human donor in good health (CMV status not recorded). Some clones in this sample may be carry-over from other donors' samples.

The gene calls are TRBV11-1 and TRBJ1-2; 7 nucleotides agree with TRBD1. The V gene end was trimmed by 1 base and the J gene end by 4 bases; junction bases not matched to a gene: 6. From germline, CDR1 is SGHAT and CDR2 FQDESV (reference sequence). This CDR3 has 15 amino acids. The CDR3 protein is CASSLVGDSFYGYTF. The CDR3 DNA reads as TGTGCCAGCAGCTTAGTCGGGGACAGCTTCTATGGCTACACCTTC.

This clonotype was found many times. The chain is built from TRBV6-5 and TRBJ1-2; 7 bases line up with TRBD1. The length of the CDR3 is 15 residues. Trimming at V came to 0 bases and at J to 6 bases, leaving 7 bases not matched to a gene. Germline values: CDR1 MNHEY, CDR2 SVGAGI. DNA for the CDR3: TGTGCCAGCAGTTACTCCCCGACAGGGTGGAATGGCTACACCTTC. It yields the protein CASSYSPTGWNGYTF.

The rearrangement uses TRBV28 and TRBJ1-4, with D hard to call. V dropped 3 bases and J dropped 5 bases, with 13 bases sitting between them. Per germline, CDR1 MDHEN and CDR2 SYDVKM. This CDR3 comprises 15 residues. The CDR3, as DNA: TGTGCCAGCAGTTTTACGGGGAGTCCGAATGAAAAACTGTTTTTT. This gives the protein CASSFTGSPNEKLFF.

V is TRBV12-3 or TRBV12-4 and J is TRBJ1-2; D perhaps matches TRBD1 (5 bases). The CDR3 is 13 residues long. The ends were cut back, 6 bases at V and 3 bases at J, with 11 bases in the middle. For the CDR3, the DNA is TGTGCCAGCAGGGGGGGAGGGCACTATGGCTACACCTTC. It specifies CASRGGGHYGYTF.

This clonotype has just one count. This may stem from a read error, because a much larger clone lies one nucleotide away. The J gene is TRBJ2-7, the V gene TRBV28, with 9 bases that match TRBD1. Per the germline V gene, CDR1 is MDHEN and CDR2 is SYDVKM. This CDR3 is built from 16 residues. CDR3 sequence: CVSSLQGQGGFYEQYF. The CDR3 DNA reads TGTGTCAGCAGTTTGCAGGGACAGGGTGGTTTCTACGAGCAGTACTTC.

There are many counts of this clonotype. The chain links TRBV7-6 to TRBJ1-1, with 7 bases fitting TRBD1. Germline CDR1 SGHVS, CDR2 FNYEAQ. J was trimmed by 2 bases and V by 3 bases; bases with no gene match: 15. The CDR3 runs to 18 residues. The chain's CDR3 is CASSLPGDETGSNTEAFF. The CDR3 coding sequence is TGTGCCAGCAGCTTGCCCGGGGACGAGACAGGGAGTAACACTGAAGCTTTCTTT.

The chain is built from TRBV20-1 and TRBJ2-1; 8 bases are a match to TRBD2. V lost 6 bases, J lost 4 bases, and 8 bases stayed unmatched. CDR1 and CDR2 (germline): DFQATT, SNEGSKA (reference sequence). The CDR3 runs 14 residues. Here the CDR3 reads CSAPTGGPYNEQFF. CDR3 in DNA: TGCAGTGCACCCACGGGGGGGCCTTACAATGAGCAGTTCTTC.

Note on this clonotype: This may be a read error: a much more frequent sequence differs by one nucleotide. The chain couples TRBV28 to TRBJ1-5, with D possibly matching TRBD1 (6 bases). Trimming pared 10 bases from V and 0 bases from J, leaving 10 bases between. Germline CDR1 is MDHEN and CDR2 is SYDVKM. This CDR3 comprises 13 residues. DNA for the CDR3: TGTGCCACACAGGGAGTTAGCAATCAGCCCCAGCATTTT. Protein: CATQGVSNQPQHF. Full variable domain (missing parts from reference TRBV28 and TRBJ1-5): DVKVTQSSRYLVKRTGEKVFLECVQDMDHENMFWYRQDPGLGLRLIYFSYDVKMKEKGDIPEGYSVSREKKERFSLILESASTNQTSMYLCATQGVSNQPQHFGDGTRLSIL.

The gene calls are TRBV11-2 and TRBJ1-4, with 10 bases identical to TRBD1. The CDR3 covers 15 residues. CDR1 and CDR2 (germline): SGHAT, FQNNGV. The V segment lost 5 bases and the J segment 8 bases; nucleotides outside the gene matches: 8. The chain's CDR3 is CASSPRTGGVEKLFF. The CDR3 DNA reads TGTGCCAGCAGCCCCCGGACAGGGGGAGTAGAAAAACTGTTTTTT.